These 16 T cell receptor beta chains originate from one sample sequenced in a study of blood T cell repertoires in COVID-19. TCRdb's copy holds only in-frame clones and misses some; the assay was immunoSEQ multiplex PCR. Of around 200,000 clones listed, around 83% are singletons. The sample was peripheral blood. These receptor sequences come from a woman between 50 and 59 years old with acute or convalescent COVID-19.

This rearrangement joins TRBV5-5 to TRBJ2-7; 9 bases align to TRBD2. Trimming removed 6 bases from V and 2 bases from J; junction bases left unmatched: 15. The CDR3 has 17 residues. Per germline, CDR1 SGHKS and CDR2 YYEKEE (reference sequence). In DNA, the CDR3 is TGTGCCAGCATTCTAGCCGGTGGGGCTAGCGGGACCTACGAGCAGTACTTC. This gives the protein CASILAGGASGTYEQYF.

The chain carries TRBV6-6 and TRBJ2-7; D perhaps matches TRBD1 (6 bases). The CDR3 covers 15 residues. From germline, CDR1 is MNHNY and CDR2 SVGAGI (reference sequence). Trimming cost V 0 bases and J 6 bases, with 15 bases left between them. The CDR3 loop is CASSYSSQGSAEQYF. CDR3 in DNA: TGTGCCAGCAGTTACTCGAGCCAGGGGTCTGCCGAGCAGTACTTC.

The chain uses TRBV5-4 and TRBJ1-4; TRBD1 agrees at 10 bases. This CDR3 comprises 14 residues. Germline V gene lookup returns CDR1 SGHNT and CDR2 YYREEE (reference sequence). V was pared by 4 bases and J by 7 bases, with 4 bases of the junction left unmatched. The CDR3 DNA reads TGTGCCAGCAGCGTGACAGGGGGCCTTGAAAAACTGTTTTTT. Its protein product is CASSVTGGLEKLFF.

CDR3 region: CASSSEAGITQYF. In DNA, the CDR3 is TGCGCCAGCAGTAGTGAGGCGGGGATAACCCAGTACTTC. This chain connects TRBV10-2 to TRBJ2-5; D is possibly TRBD2 (6 bases). This CDR3 contains 13 residues. CDR1 is WSHSY and CDR2 is SAAADI in the germline V gene. Trimming removed 5 bases from V and 8 bases from J, with 15 bases in between.

This clone occurred once. The chain carries TRBV27 and TRBJ2-3; 11 positions agree with TRBD2. The CDR3 sequence is 16 residues long. V dropped 4 bases and J dropped 0; count of bases not matched to a gene: 3. CDR1 and CDR2 (germline): MNHEY, SMNVEV (reference sequence). CDR3 sequence reads: CASSSRTSGSTDTQYF. The CDR3, as DNA: TGTGCCAGCAGTTCGAGGACTAGCGGGAGCACAGATACGCAGTATTTT.

The chain carries TRBV28 and TRBJ2-3; 11 bases match TRBD2. J gave up 2 bases and V 4 bases, and 8 bases lay outside the gene matches. The CDR3 is 17 residues long. Per germline, CDR1 MDHEN and CDR2 SYDVKM. The CDR3 here is CASSSPVLAGDTDTQYF. CDR3 bases: TGTGCCAGCAGTTCCCCCGTACTAGCGGGGGACACAGATACGCAGTATTTT.

The rearrangement uses TRBV29-1 and TRBJ2-7, with 7 bases matching TRBD1. The germline V gene has CDR1 SQVTM and CDR2 ANQGSEA. CDR3 length equals 14 residues. Trimming cost V 8 bases and J 4 bases; bases outside gene matches: 14. This chain's CDR3 is CSYLPGDSEYEQYF. The CDR3 nucleotides read TGCAGCTACCTACCCGGGGACAGCGAGTACGAGCAGTACTTC.

This chain links TRBV4-2 with TRBJ2-5; the match to TRBD2 covers 11 bases. V lost 2 bases to trimming and J lost 1 base; unmatched junction nucleotides: 3. The CDR3 is 16 residues long. CDR1 is LGHNA, CDR2 YNFKEQ, per germline. The CDR3 protein is CASSQTGTSGQETQYF. CDR3 DNA: TGTGCCAGCAGCCAAACCGGGACTAGCGGCCAAGAGACCCAGTACTTC.

J is TRBJ2-1 and V is TRBV5-1; 7 bases align to TRBD1. This CDR3 is 18 amino acids long. CDR1 SGHRS and CDR2 YFSETQ come from the germline V gene. V trimming: 0 bases; J trimming: 6 bases; junction bases outside the gene matches: 15. The CDR3 DNA reads TGCGCCAGCAGCTTGGGTGGGACAGCCTCGAGTCGCTTCAATGAGCAGTTCTTC. Amino acid sequence: CASSLGGTASSRFNEQFF.

The rearrangement joins TRBV28 to TRBJ2-1, with 11 bases identical to TRBD2. The germline gives CDR1 MDHEN, CDR2 SYDVKM. V was pared by 4 bases and J by 3 bases, with 8 bases of the junction left unmatched. The CDR3 runs 17 residues. The CDR3 nucleotides are TGTGCCAGCAGTTCTCTAGGGACTAGCGGAGACTACAATGAGCAGTTCTTC. It specifies CASSSLGTSGDYNEQFF. The full variable domain, in which reference TRBV28 and TRBJ2-1 provide the parts outside the CDR3, is DVKVTQSSRYLVKRTGEKVFLECVQDMDHENMFWYRQDPGLGLRLIYFSYDVKMKEKGDIPEGYSVSREKKERFSLILESASTNQTSMYLCASSSLGTSGDYNEQFFGPGTRLTVL.

V gene TRBV20-1 combines with J gene TRBJ1-4; D unclear. V was clipped by 3 bases and J by 5 bases, with 16 bases between them. The CDR3 consists of 15 residues. Germline CDR1 and CDR2: DFQATT and SNEGSKA (reference sequence). The CDR3 DNA follows: TGCAGTGCTAGTCGGGAGGGCAGACCGAATGAAAAACTGTTTTTT. As protein: CSASREGRPNEKLFF.

The rearrangement uses TRBV7-3 and TRBJ2-7, with 7 nucleotides matching TRBD1. Per the germline V gene, CDR1 is SGHTA and CDR2 is FQGTGA. With V trimmed by 2 bases and J by 7 bases, 11 bases remained unmatched. The CDR3 totals 15 residues. This CDR3 reads CASSLYPGQLVEQYF. The CDR3 DNA reads as TGTGCCAGCAGCTTATACCCGGGACAGCTCGTGGAGCAGTACTTC.

The rearrangement uses TRBV3-1 (or the pseudogene TRBV3-2) and TRBJ1-1; TRBD1 aligns across 10 bases. This CDR3 region has 19 residues. Germline assignment: CDR1 LGHDT and CDR2 YNNKEL (reference sequence). V lost 3 bases to trimming and J lost 5 bases; unmatched junction nucleotides: 18. The CDR3 region is CASSHLFSGTGVLLTEAFF. Written as DNA, the CDR3 is TGTGCCAGCAGCCATTTATTTTCCGGGACAGGGGTACTTTTGACTGAAGCTTTCTTT.

The chain uses TRBV18 and TRBJ2-1; TRBD1 matches 7 bases. Germline V gene lookup returns CDR1 KGHSH and CDR2 LQKENI. The CDR3 contains 14 residues. After removal of 6 bases from V and 7 bases from J, the junction contained 9 bases not matched to a gene. CDR3 sequence reads: CASSTWTGLNEQFF. The CDR3 region has the DNA TGTGCCAGCTCTACCTGGACAGGTTTGAATGAGCAGTTCTTC.

This clone has more than one count but fewer than ten. The V call is TRBV11-1, the J call TRBJ1-3; tentatively, D is TRBD1 (5 bases). Trimming cost V 5 bases and J 1 base, with 12 bases left between them. The germline V gene encodes CDR1 SGHAT and CDR2 FQDESV (reference sequence). CDR3 length: 15 residues. CDR3 protein: CASSRDGGSGNTIYF. The CDR3 DNA follows: TGTGCCAGCAGCCGGGACGGGGGTTCTGGAAACACCATATATTTT.

This clone was counted a single time. The chain has TRBV11-2 and TRBJ1-1; 12 bases are a match to TRBD1. V trimming: 4 bases; J trimming: 2 bases; junction bases outside the gene matches: 11. Looked up from germline, CDR1 is SGHAT and CDR2 is FQNNGV. This CDR3 has 18 amino acids. CDR3 sequence: CASSSPPGTGGGNTEAFF. CDR3 sequence (DNA): TGTGCCAGCAGCTCACCCCCCGGGACAGGGGGCGGAAACACTGAAGCTTTCTTT. The full variable domain, completed using reference TRBV11-2 and TRBJ1-1, is EAGVAQSPRYKIIEKRQSVAFWCNPISGHATLYWYQQILGQGPKLLIQFQNNGVVDDSQLPKDRFSAERLKGVDSTLKIQPAKLEDSAVYLCASSSPPGTGGGNTEAFFGQGTRLTVV.